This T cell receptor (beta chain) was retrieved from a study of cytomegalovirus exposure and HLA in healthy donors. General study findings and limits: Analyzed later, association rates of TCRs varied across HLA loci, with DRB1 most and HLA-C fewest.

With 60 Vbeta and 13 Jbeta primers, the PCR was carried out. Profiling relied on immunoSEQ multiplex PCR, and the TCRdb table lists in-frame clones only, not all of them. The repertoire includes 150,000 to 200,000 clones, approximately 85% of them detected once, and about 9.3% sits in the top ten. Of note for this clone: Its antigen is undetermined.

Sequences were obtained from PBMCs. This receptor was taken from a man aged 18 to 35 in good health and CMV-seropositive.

This CDR3 is CASSETGGGHYDEQFF. Written as DNA, the CDR3 is TGCGCCAGCAGTGAAACGGGGGGGGGCCATTATGATGAGCAGTTCTTC. The J gene is TRBJ2-1, the V gene TRBV10-1, with TRBD2 matching over 8 bases. The V and J ends lost 3 bases and 8 bases, in that order; junction bases with no gene match: 12. CDR1 and CDR2 from the germline V gene are WNHNN and SYGVQD (reference sequence). The CDR3 consists of 16 residues.